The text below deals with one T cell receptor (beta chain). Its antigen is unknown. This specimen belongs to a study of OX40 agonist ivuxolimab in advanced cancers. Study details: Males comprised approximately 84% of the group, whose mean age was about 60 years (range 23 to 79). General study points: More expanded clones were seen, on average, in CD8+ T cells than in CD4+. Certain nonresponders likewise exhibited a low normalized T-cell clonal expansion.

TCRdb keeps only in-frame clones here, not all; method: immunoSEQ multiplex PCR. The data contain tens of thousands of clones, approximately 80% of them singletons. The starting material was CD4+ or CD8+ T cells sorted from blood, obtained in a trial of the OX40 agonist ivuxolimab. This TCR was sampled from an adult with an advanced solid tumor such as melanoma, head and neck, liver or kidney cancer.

CDR3 amino acids: CASSREGYYYEQYF. CDR3 coding DNA: TGTGCCAGCAGCCGGGAGGGGTATTACTACGAGCAGTACTTC. The rearrangement uses TRBV5-6 and TRBJ2-7, with TRBD2 identical over 8 bases. The CDR3 runs 14 residues. Germline V gene sequence: CDR1 SGHDT, CDR2 YYEEEE. V lost 4 bases and J lost 3; bases outside the gene matches: 6.